The sequence of this T cell receptor (beta chain) was determined in a study of beta chain features in type 1 diabetes (dated by TCRdb to the late 2010s). Regarding the complete study: Mean age, gender distribution, total cell number and subset yield were not different between patients and healthy donors. Whereas all 30 or so donors provided naive and central memory subsets, regulatory and stem cell-like memory subsets were isolated from just 8 patients and about 8 healthy donors. Across all samples, around 99 million sorted cells were examined, and cell number per subset correlated strongly with RNA yield. In the study, recently diagnosed type 1 diabetes patients and matched healthy donors were compared on the TCRB repertoires of their sorted circulating CD4+ T cell subsets.

Each donor gave one peripheral blood draw, about 110 mL on average, collected into heparinised tubes. A BD FACSAria II and a panel including CD45RO, CCR7, CD25, CD127, CD95 and CD27 were used to sort naive, central memory, regulatory and stem cell-like memory CD4+ T cells. All sorted populations exceeded 95% purity. PBMCs were isolated immediately by Lymphoprep density gradient centrifugation and stained directly without culture. Samples were stained and sorted in pairs, with one healthy donor and one patient per experiment, so that batch effects were minimized. The entire amount of isolated RNA was reverse transcribed using the High Capacity cDNA Reverse Transcription Kit, so the sequenced TCRB transcripts were expressed ones. Deep immunoSEQ sequencing was performed on naive, central memory and regulatory T cell samples, with an average of roughly 3.3 million total reads per sample. Sorted cells were lysed in RLT buffer and RNA was extracted with DNase-treated RNeasy Micro or Mini kits, depending on cell number. Each cell subset was processed separately to prevent cross-contamination, with patient and healthy donor samples processed together. Using the immunoSEQ multiplex PCR, TCRB sequences were amplified from cDNA into 87-bp fragments spanning the CDR3 region. Amplicons were sequenced on the Illumina HiSeq platform. In the source study's methods: PCR bias was corrected computationally using synthetic template baselines, and reads within Hamming distance 2 were collapsed, with unmergeable singletons discarded. By aligning reads against IMGT, V, D and J genes, CDR3 length, and insertions or deletions at six rearrangement sites were assigned. Within each subset, clonotype counts were normalized to the number of sorted cells before true diversity and Gini coefficients were calculated with the tcR R package. The overlap coefficient, calculated on TCRB nucleotide sequences, was used to quantify repertoire sharing. Out-of-frame TCRB sequences from naive cells were analyzed as a proxy for the pre-selection repertoire. Drawn from immuneACCESS, this table holds only the in-frame rearrangements with V and J called that TCRdb kept. Clones are partly lost; checked studies trace under half to an unresolved V gene and leave the rest unexplained. The DNA gave D and trimming, while V, J and clone size come from that table. The sample table lists fewer than 250,000 clones, under 70% of them with a count of one. The top ten constitute about 0.051% of the sample.

Note on this clone: No antigen is known for it. Per-base qualities were not stored, and no clone one base away is much larger.

Broad study findings and their caveats: Because small numbers of individuals were included in the HLA sub-analyses, any influence of HLA type on TCRB rearrangement was left unresolved. Sequencing cDNA rather than genomic DNA could over-represent highly expressing activated cells, although activation and CD3 levels did not differ between groups. At VDJ recombination sites, patients with type 1 diabetes made fewer insertions and deleted more nucleotides, a pattern implying thymic rearrangement abnormalities. Shorter templates might be favored by PCR, yet because patient and control samples were amplified and corrected together, any such skew would affect both groups equally. Naive, central memory and regulatory TCRB repertoires appeared to be more alike among patients than among healthy donors. Type 1 diabetes patients showed a moderate but significant shortening of TCRB CDR3 length in all four CD4+ subsets.

This clonotype was sampled from a young man in good health. Material for sequencing was naive CD4+ T cells from blood. The sample's cell subset or site label is to be understood as: true naive CD4+ T cells.

The CDR3 region: CASSTHRDQQPQHF. The DNA is TGTGCCAGCAGCACGCACAGGGATCAACAGCCCCAGCATTTT. Recombination linked TRBV7-9 to TRBJ1-5; TRBD1 is perhaps the D gene, given 6 matching bases. The CDR3 has 14 amino acids, counting the end cysteine and phenylalanine. Of all the DNA, just the CDR3 is kept, 42 bases in frame from base 1. Via the germline V gene (reference sequence), CDR1 is SEHNR and CDR2 FQNEAQ. The V and J ends are trimmed by 5 bases and 7 bases, leaving 15 bases between them.